This paragraph reports one T cell receptor (beta chain). Two negative PCRs, clearance, or symptom resolution had been documented for recovered Cohort 3 donors. This sample is drawn from a study of blood T cell repertoires in COVID-19. In the study overall: Sources were T cells, B-cell-depleted T cells, or PBMCs; the material itself was cDNA or gDNA.

As processed by the authors: How many nucleated cells were present was estimated from reference gene primer amplification. Generated by immunoSEQ multiplex PCR, the TCRdb table keeps only in-frame clones and is missing some. V and J calls and clone size are copied from that table; D and trimming were computed from the DNA. This sample has a few hundred thousand clones; roughly 90% occur once, and the top ten carry about a fifth. Germline CDR1 and CDR2: SEHNR and FQNEAQ (reference sequence). The CDR3 consists of 15 residues. Trimming took off 4 bases at V and 1 base at J, with 13 bases between the two ends.

The source material was PBMCs or T cells enriched from blood (not recorded which). The chain uses TRBV7-9 and TRBJ1-1; D possibly corresponds to TRBD1 (5 bases). This receptor was identified in a woman aged 25-40 years who had recovered from COVID-19. CDR3 region: CASSSHGQGNTEAFF. Written as DNA, the CDR3 is TGTGCCAGCAGCTCCCACGGGCAGGGGAACACTGAAGCTTTCTTT.